This T cell receptor (beta chain) was documented in a study of vaccination effects on CD4 cells after COVID-19. Regarding the study as a whole: Only 1 of 255 vaccine-induced clones from healthy vaccinees cross-reacted with common cold coronaviruses. The study found marked clonal contraction of infection- and vaccine-induced clones late after vaccination.

In germline, CDR1 is LNHDA, CDR2 SQIVND (reference sequence). The CDR3 has 13 amino acids. V lost 6 bases, J lost 0 bases, and 6 bases lay in between. Comments on this clone: What it recognizes is unknown.

Clones were read by immunoSEQ multiplex PCR, and TCRdb kept only the in-frame ones, dropping some. The table records 20,000 to 25,000 clones, around 62% of them present only once. ViraFEST expansion of antigen-specific CD4+ T cells with viral peptide pools preceded sequencing. Isolating CD4+ T cells followed approximately nine days of culture. Nobody among the vaccine recipients had prior SARS-CoV-2 infection (nucleocapsid antibodies were negative). Culturing of a few million PBMC per well took place with approximately 10 IU/ml IL-2 and 9 to 10 ug/ml peptides. Cultures had half their medium replaced with IL-2 medium on days 3 and 7.

This material consisted of CD4+ T cells from PBMCs cultured with HCoV-NL63 spike peptides, taken before COVID-19 vaccination. The clonotype was recovered from a human donor who received a COVID-19 vaccine. The rearrangement links TRBV19 to TRBJ2-1; D not certain. The CDR3 loop reads CASSPFSYNEQFF. In DNA form, the CDR3 reads TGTGCCAGTAGCCCCTTCTCCTACAATGAGCAGTTCTTC.